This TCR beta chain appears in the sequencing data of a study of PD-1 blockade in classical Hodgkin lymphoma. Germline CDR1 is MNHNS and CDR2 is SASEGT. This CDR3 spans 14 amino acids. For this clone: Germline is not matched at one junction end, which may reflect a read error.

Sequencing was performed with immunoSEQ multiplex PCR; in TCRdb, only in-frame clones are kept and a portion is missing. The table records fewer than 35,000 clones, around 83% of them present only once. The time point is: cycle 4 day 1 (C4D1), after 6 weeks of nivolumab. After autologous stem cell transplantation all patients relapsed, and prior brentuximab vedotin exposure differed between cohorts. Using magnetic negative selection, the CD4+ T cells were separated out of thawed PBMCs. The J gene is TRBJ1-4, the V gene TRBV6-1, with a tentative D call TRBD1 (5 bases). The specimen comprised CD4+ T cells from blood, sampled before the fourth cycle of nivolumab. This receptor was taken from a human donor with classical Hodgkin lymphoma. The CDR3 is CASREGVFSEKLFF. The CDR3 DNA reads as TGTGCCAGCAGGGAAGGGGTTTTTTCTGAAAAACTGTTTTTT.